The 31 T cell receptor beta chains below were found in one sample sequenced in a study of type 1 regulatory T cells. Using its own MiXCR run on the reads, TCRdb lists one record per CDR3 protein. Of approximately 23,000 distinct CDR3 sequences in the sample, roughly 72% were seen once. These TCRs' antigens remain unknown. Sequenced input: cultured T cells, either the whole culture or a sorted T cell fraction (not recorded which). This sample's subset: Tr1-enriched cell product generated in vitro against host alloantigens. The receptors derive from a human donor in good health.

This chain links TRBV5-1 with TRBJ1-2; D not resolved. Per germline, CDR1 SGHRS and CDR2 YFSETQ. V gave up 0 bases and J gave up 5 bases, with 17 bases separating them. This CDR3 has 16 amino acids. The CDR3 DNA reads TGCGCCAGCAGCTTGGAATCCACCGGGAAAGCGTATGGCTACACCTTC. Its translation is CASSLESTGKAYGYTF.

The chain has TRBV20-1 and TRBJ1-6, with 8 nucleotides matching TRBD1. The V and J ends lost 0 bases and 5 bases, in that order; junction bases with no gene match: 6. The length of the CDR3 is 16 residues. The germline V gene encodes CDR1 DFQATT and CDR2 SNEGSKA (reference sequence). CDR3 nucleotide sequence: TGCAGTGCTAGAGATGGACAGGGCAGGAATAATTCACCCCTCCACTTT. This gives the protein CSARDGQGRNNSPLHF.

The chain uses TRBV4-1 and TRBJ2-7; 12 positions match TRBD2. The CDR3 has 15 residues. Germline V gene lookup returns CDR1 MGHRA and CDR2 YSYEKL. V lost 4 bases, J lost 5 bases, and 6 bases stayed unmatched. For the CDR3, the DNA is TGCGCCAGCAGCCGACTGACTAGCGGGGGCGACGAGCAGTACTTC. Protein sequence: CASSRLTSGGDEQYF.

The chain has TRBV19 and TRBJ1-1; TRBD1 matches at 7 bases. Germline CDR1 is LNHDA and CDR2 is SQIVND (reference sequence). After removal of 3 bases from V and 6 bases from J, the junction contained 13 bases not matched to a gene. CDR3 length equals 16 residues. The CDR3: CASSIPAGGRLAEAFF. CDR3 in DNA: TGTGCCAGTAGTATCCCAGCAGGGGGACGTTTAGCTGAAGCTTTCTTT. The full variable domain, with the rest looked up from reference TRBV19 and TRBJ1-1, is DGGITQSPKYLFRKEGQNVTLSCEQNLNHDAMYWYRQDPGQGLRLIYYSQIVNDFQKGDIAEGYSVSREKKESFPLTVTSAQKNPTAFYLCASSIPAGGRLAEAFFGQGTRLTVV.

The J gene is TRBJ2-7, the V gene TRBV2; D possibly corresponds to TRBD1 (6 bases). The ends were cut back, 7 bases at V and 1 base at J, with 14 bases in the middle. This CDR3 comprises 14 residues. The germline gives CDR1 SNHLY, CDR2 FYNNEI. This CDR3 reads CASNGQTGSYEQYF. For the CDR3, the DNA is TGTGCCAGCAACGGTCAAACAGGGTCCTACGAGCAGTACTTC.

The gene calls are TRBV5-1 and TRBJ1-1; D ambiguous. V gave up 5 bases and J gave up 4 bases, with 21 bases separating them. The germline V gene encodes CDR1 SGHRS and CDR2 YFSETQ. CDR3 length: 16 residues. DNA for the CDR3: TGCGCCAGCAGGATGAATACCGACACCCCGACCACTGAAGCTTTCTTT. As protein: CASRMNTDTPTTEAFF.

This clonotype was counted a single time. The J gene is TRBJ2-7, the V gene TRBV6-1, with 7 bases aligning to TRBD2. CDR1 is MNHNS, CDR2 SASEGT, per germline. The CDR3 is 13 amino acids. The junction had 3 bases not matched to a gene; V was cut back by 6 bases and J by 1 base. DNA of the CDR3: TGTGCCAGCAGGGGACTACCTTCCTACGAGCAGTACTTC. Translating it yields CASRGLPSYEQYF.

The rearrangement joins TRBV5-1 to TRBJ2-1, with 12 bases identical to TRBD2. Per the germline V gene, CDR1 is SGHRS and CDR2 is YFSETQ. There are 19 residues in the CDR3. J gave up 0 bases and V 2 bases, and 9 bases lay outside the gene matches. The CDR3 loop is CASSFLGLAGTSSYNEQFF. CDR3 DNA sequence: TGCGCCAGCAGCTTTCTCGGACTAGCGGGGACGAGCTCCTACAATGAGCAGTTCTTC.

This chain connects TRBV2 to TRBJ2-1; D gene uncertain. The CDR3 has 14 residues. The V end lost 8 bases, the J end lost 6 bases, and 17 bases lay between the germline ends. The germline V gene encodes CDR1 SNHLY and CDR2 FYNNEI. Here the CDR3 reads CASRLLNSPNEQFF. In nucleotides, the CDR3 is TGTGCCAGCCGCCTTTTGAATAGCCCCAATGAGCAGTTCTTC.

The chain employs TRBV6-5 and TRBJ2-3, with TRBD2 matching over 12 bases. This CDR3 is 18 amino acids long. Trimming at V came to 4 bases and at J to 1 base, leaving 9 bases not matched to a gene. Germline loops: CDR1 MNHEY, CDR2 SVGAGI. The DNA of the CDR3 is TGTGCCAGCAGTTTCTCCATCACTAGCGGGGGGCGCACAGATACGCAGTATTTT. Residues: CASSFSITSGGRTDTQYF.

V gene TRBV7-9 combines with J gene TRBJ2-7, with D maybe TRBD1 (6 bases). V was clipped by 5 bases and J by 6 bases, with 14 bases between them. The V gene's germline CDR1 is SEHNR and CDR2 FQNEAQ (reference sequence). This CDR3 has 13 amino acids. The CDR3 loop is CASSQIGGGEQYF. CDR3 bases: TGTGCCAGCAGCCAAATTGGGGGCGGCGAGCAGTACTTC.

As to this clonotype: Mismatch with germline at one junction end may stem from a read error. V gene TRBV12-3 or TRBV12-4 combines with J gene TRBJ1-2; TRBD1 matches 8 bases. CDR3 length: 13 residues. The chain's CDR3 is CASSPGQGLSVTF. CDR3 bases: TGTGCCAGCAGTCCCGGACAGGGCCTATCGGTTACCTTT.

This rearrangement joins TRBV13 to TRBJ1-3; no definite D call. Per the germline V gene, CDR1 is PRHDT and CDR2 is FYEKMQ (reference sequence). Trimming left V 4 bases short and J 0 bases short, with 7 bases between. The CDR3 consists of 14 residues. CDR3 in DNA: TGTGCCAGCAGCTCCCTTTACTCTGGAAACACCATATATTTT. Translated, it gives CASSSLYSGNTIYF.

J is TRBJ1-1 and V is TRBV6-6; perhaps TRBD1 as D (6 bases). CDR1 is MNHNY and CDR2 is SVGAGI in the germline V gene (reference sequence). This CDR3 comprises 17 residues. V lost 6 bases and J lost 1, with 21 bases in between. The CDR3 nucleotides read TGTGCCAGCAGACCCGCCCGGGACAACGTAAGGAACACTGAAGCTTTCTTT. Translation: CASRPARDNVRNTEAFF.

This clonotype is labeled medium-sized (0.01 to 0.1%). This rearrangement joins TRBV2 to TRBJ2-4, with D perhaps TRBD1 (5 bases). V was pared by 4 bases and J by 7 bases, with 14 bases between. The CDR3 covers 14 residues. Germline-derived CDR1 and CDR2 are SNHLY and FYNNEI. CDR3 sequence reads: CASSGARGPNIQYF. The DNA for the CDR3 is TGTGCCAGCAGTGGTGCTAGGGGCCCGAACATTCAGTACTTC.

The chain carries TRBV6-1 and TRBJ2-3; 8 bases map to TRBD1. The CDR3 has 22 amino acids. V gave up 2 bases and J gave up 0 bases; unmatched junction bases: 22. Looked up from germline, CDR1 is MNHNS and CDR2 is SASEGT. The CDR3 nucleotides are TGTGCCAGCAGTGAAATTAGGGGCTTAGCCAGGGGGCTTGGTAAAAGCACAGATACGCAGTATTTT. It encodes CASSEIRGLARGLGKSTDTQYF.

This clonotype occurred once. This chain's CDR3 is CASSLAAGRGLSEQFF. Here the CDR3 DNA reads TGTGCCAGCAGCTTAGCAGCCGGGAGGGGGTTGAGTGAGCAGTTCTTC. This chain links TRBV7-9 with TRBJ2-1, with 8 bases matching TRBD2. CDR1 and CDR2 (germline): SEHNR, FQNEAQ (reference sequence). J lost 9 bases, V lost 0 bases, and 10 bases had no gene match. The CDR3 extends over 16 amino acids.

This clonotype was recorded only once. The chain uses TRBV6-2 or TRBV6-3 and TRBJ2-1; D gene unclear. This CDR3 is 11 amino acids long. CDR1 and CDR2 from the germline V gene are MNHEY and SVGEGT. The V end was cut by 5 bases, the J end by 9 bases, with 8 bases between. For the CDR3, the DNA is TGTGCCAGCAGTAGAGAAGGTGAGCAGTTCTTC. Protein product: CASSREGEQFF.

CDR3 sequence: CAISGGPRDTQYF. CDR3 in DNA: TGTGCCATTAGCGGGGGGCCCCGGGATACGCAGTATTTT. This chain joins TRBV6-2 or TRBV6-3 and TRBJ2-3; 10 bases are shared with TRBD2. V dropped 10 bases and J dropped 6; count of bases not matched to a gene: 7. The CDR3 runs to 13 residues. Germline V CDR1 and CDR2: MNHEY, SVGEGT.

In this sample, this clonotype is medium-sized. The chain has TRBV11-2 and TRBJ2-3, with D tentatively TRBD2 (6 bases). The CDR3 loop spans 19 amino acids. From germline, CDR1 is SGHAT and CDR2 FQNNGV. V lost 0 bases and J 3 bases, leaving 22 bases between the germline ends. The CDR3 nucleotides read TGTGCCAGCAGCTTAGAGTCCATCTGGGCGGGGTTGGGGACAGATACGCAGTATTTT. It encodes CASSLESIWAGLGTDTQYF.

There are a few counts of this clonotype. The chain joins TRBV7-8 to TRBJ1-1; TRBD1 matches 7 bases. This CDR3 spans 13 amino acids. Germline V gene lookup returns CDR1 SGHVS and CDR2 FQNEAQ. Losses at the gene ends were 8 bases for V and 5 bases for J; bases not matched to a gene: 8. CDR3 in amino acids: CASGDRVITEAFF. In DNA form, the CDR3 reads TGTGCCAGCGGAGACAGGGTCATAACTGAAGCTTTCTTT.

V usage is TRBV5-1 and J usage is TRBJ2-1, with D possibly being TRBD2 (6 bases). The CDR3 length is 16 residues. Trimming pared 3 bases from V and 2 bases from J, leaving 15 bases between. Germline CDR1 reads SGHRS; CDR2 reads YFSETQ. The CDR3 DNA is TGCGCCAGCAGCTCCTCGCTAGGGAGGACCTACAATGAGCAGTTCTTC. Translation gives CASSSSLGRTYNEQFF.

This clonotype was observed a handful of times. Here the CDR3 reads CASAEGGVNTEAFF. In DNA form, the CDR3 reads TGCGCCAGCGCCGAAGGGGGGGTGAACACTGAAGCTTTCTTT. The rearrangement links TRBV5-1 to TRBJ1-1; tentatively, D is TRBD1 (6 bases). The ends were cut back, 7 bases at V and 0 bases at J, with 13 bases in the middle. The CDR3 is 14 residues long. Germline loops: CDR1 SGHRS, CDR2 YFSETQ.

The rearrangement uses TRBV18 and TRBJ2-3; D is uncertain. CDR3 length equals 13 residues. The V gene's germline CDR1 is KGHSH and CDR2 LQKENI. Trimming took off 2 bases at V and 6 bases at J, with 9 bases between the two ends. In nucleotides, the CDR3 is TGTGCCAGCTCACCAGGGATTGCGGATACGCAGTATTTT. Protein sequence: CASSPGIADTQYF.

This chain joins TRBV20-1 and TRBJ2-3, with D uncertain. Germline lookup yields CDR1 DFQATT and CDR2 SNEGSKA (reference sequence). CDR3 size: 15 residues. Trimming stripped 0 bases from V and 6 bases from J, with 16 bases between. The CDR3 region has the DNA TGCAGTGCTAGAGATCCCTTTGGGTCGTCCGATACGCAGTATTTT. Protein: CSARDPFGSSDTQYF.

Judged by abundance, this clonotype is medium-sized. The rearrangement links TRBV5-1 to TRBJ2-3, with D unresolved. The V gene's germline CDR1 is SGHRS and CDR2 YFSETQ. This CDR3 region has 14 residues. The V gene lost 4 bases and the J gene lost 1 base, with 10 bases spanning the gap. The CDR3 loop is CASSPPGRTDTQYF. The CDR3 coding sequence is TGCGCCAGCAGCCCCCCGGGCCGCACAGATACGCAGTATTTT.

This rearrangement joins TRBV5-1 to TRBJ2-1; either TRBD1 or TRBD2 may fit D (6 bases each). Trimming took 3 bases from V and 8 from J, leaving 21 bases between them. In germline, CDR1 is SGHRS, CDR2 YFSETQ. There are 16 residues in the CDR3. CDR3 protein: CASSSRRRGSNYEQFF. In nucleotides, the CDR3 is TGCGCCAGCAGCTCCCGGCGGAGGGGGAGTAACTATGAGCAGTTCTTC.

The V call is TRBV28, the J call TRBJ2-6; 7 nucleotides match TRBD1. CDR1 is MDHEN, CDR2 SYDVKM, per germline. The CDR3 totals 16 residues. V dropped 5 bases and J dropped 2; count of bases not matched to a gene: 6. The CDR3 loop reads CASSTGQITGANVLTF. The CDR3 nucleotides are TGTGCCAGCAGTACGGGACAGATAACTGGGGCCAACGTCCTGACTTTC.

The rearrangement links TRBV10-1 to TRBJ1-2; D is possibly TRBD1 (6 bases). Between the trimmed V and J ends, which lost 7 bases and 8 bases, there was a span of 14 bases. This CDR3 has 12 amino acids. Germline V gene sequence: CDR1 WNHNN, CDR2 SYGVQD (reference sequence). CDR3 DNA sequence: TGCGCCAGCAACACAGGGACGGGAGGCTACACCTTC. Its protein is CASNTGTGGYTF.

CDR3 in amino acids: CSVGTPSYEQYF. In nucleotides, the CDR3 is TGCAGCGTCGGGACACCTTCCTACGAGCAGTACTTC. The chain links TRBV29-1 to TRBJ2-7, with D perhaps matching TRBD1 (6 bases). The germline V gene has CDR1 SQVTM and CDR2 ANQGSEA. This CDR3 contains 12 residues. V lost 6 bases to trimming and J lost 1 base, with 10 bases between them.

This chain connects TRBV20-1 to TRBJ1-2; D is uncertain. From germline, CDR1 is DFQATT and CDR2 SNEGSKA (reference sequence). V was trimmed by 1 base and J by 8 bases, leaving 11 bases between them. The length of the CDR3 is 12 residues. The chain's CDR3 is CSARGEVLGYTF. The CDR3 DNA follows: TGCAGTGCTAGAGGTGAAGTCCTGGGCTACACCTTC.